This T cell receptor (beta chain) derives from a study of blood T cell repertoires in COVID-19. The overall study: Material from acute and convalescent COVID-19 was sourced from the United States, Italy and Spain. T cells, B-cell-depleted T cells, or PBMCs provided the cDNA or gDNA that served as material.

Between the trimmed V and J ends, which lost 4 bases and 6 bases, there was a span of 10 bases. The CDR3 is 12 amino acids. Germline-derived CDR1 and CDR2 are MGHDK and SYGVNS. Source study methods: Reference gene primer amplification gave estimated nucleated cell counts. The protocol was immunoSEQ multiplex PCR, while the TCRdb copy is restricted to in-frame clones and leaves out a portion. V, J and clone size are taken as reported in that table, and D and trimming were inferred from the DNA itself. This sample carries 200,000 to 300,000 clones, around 90% of them seen once, and the ten largest clones take approximately 0.8%.

This clonotype originated in a woman aged 25 to 39 with acute or convalescent COVID-19. The chain carries TRBV25-1 and TRBJ2-7; D is ambiguous. Sequenced material: peripheral blood. The CDR3 DNA reads as TGTGCCAGCAGTGCTACCCAGGCCGAGCAGTACTTC. This translates into CASSATQAEQYF.